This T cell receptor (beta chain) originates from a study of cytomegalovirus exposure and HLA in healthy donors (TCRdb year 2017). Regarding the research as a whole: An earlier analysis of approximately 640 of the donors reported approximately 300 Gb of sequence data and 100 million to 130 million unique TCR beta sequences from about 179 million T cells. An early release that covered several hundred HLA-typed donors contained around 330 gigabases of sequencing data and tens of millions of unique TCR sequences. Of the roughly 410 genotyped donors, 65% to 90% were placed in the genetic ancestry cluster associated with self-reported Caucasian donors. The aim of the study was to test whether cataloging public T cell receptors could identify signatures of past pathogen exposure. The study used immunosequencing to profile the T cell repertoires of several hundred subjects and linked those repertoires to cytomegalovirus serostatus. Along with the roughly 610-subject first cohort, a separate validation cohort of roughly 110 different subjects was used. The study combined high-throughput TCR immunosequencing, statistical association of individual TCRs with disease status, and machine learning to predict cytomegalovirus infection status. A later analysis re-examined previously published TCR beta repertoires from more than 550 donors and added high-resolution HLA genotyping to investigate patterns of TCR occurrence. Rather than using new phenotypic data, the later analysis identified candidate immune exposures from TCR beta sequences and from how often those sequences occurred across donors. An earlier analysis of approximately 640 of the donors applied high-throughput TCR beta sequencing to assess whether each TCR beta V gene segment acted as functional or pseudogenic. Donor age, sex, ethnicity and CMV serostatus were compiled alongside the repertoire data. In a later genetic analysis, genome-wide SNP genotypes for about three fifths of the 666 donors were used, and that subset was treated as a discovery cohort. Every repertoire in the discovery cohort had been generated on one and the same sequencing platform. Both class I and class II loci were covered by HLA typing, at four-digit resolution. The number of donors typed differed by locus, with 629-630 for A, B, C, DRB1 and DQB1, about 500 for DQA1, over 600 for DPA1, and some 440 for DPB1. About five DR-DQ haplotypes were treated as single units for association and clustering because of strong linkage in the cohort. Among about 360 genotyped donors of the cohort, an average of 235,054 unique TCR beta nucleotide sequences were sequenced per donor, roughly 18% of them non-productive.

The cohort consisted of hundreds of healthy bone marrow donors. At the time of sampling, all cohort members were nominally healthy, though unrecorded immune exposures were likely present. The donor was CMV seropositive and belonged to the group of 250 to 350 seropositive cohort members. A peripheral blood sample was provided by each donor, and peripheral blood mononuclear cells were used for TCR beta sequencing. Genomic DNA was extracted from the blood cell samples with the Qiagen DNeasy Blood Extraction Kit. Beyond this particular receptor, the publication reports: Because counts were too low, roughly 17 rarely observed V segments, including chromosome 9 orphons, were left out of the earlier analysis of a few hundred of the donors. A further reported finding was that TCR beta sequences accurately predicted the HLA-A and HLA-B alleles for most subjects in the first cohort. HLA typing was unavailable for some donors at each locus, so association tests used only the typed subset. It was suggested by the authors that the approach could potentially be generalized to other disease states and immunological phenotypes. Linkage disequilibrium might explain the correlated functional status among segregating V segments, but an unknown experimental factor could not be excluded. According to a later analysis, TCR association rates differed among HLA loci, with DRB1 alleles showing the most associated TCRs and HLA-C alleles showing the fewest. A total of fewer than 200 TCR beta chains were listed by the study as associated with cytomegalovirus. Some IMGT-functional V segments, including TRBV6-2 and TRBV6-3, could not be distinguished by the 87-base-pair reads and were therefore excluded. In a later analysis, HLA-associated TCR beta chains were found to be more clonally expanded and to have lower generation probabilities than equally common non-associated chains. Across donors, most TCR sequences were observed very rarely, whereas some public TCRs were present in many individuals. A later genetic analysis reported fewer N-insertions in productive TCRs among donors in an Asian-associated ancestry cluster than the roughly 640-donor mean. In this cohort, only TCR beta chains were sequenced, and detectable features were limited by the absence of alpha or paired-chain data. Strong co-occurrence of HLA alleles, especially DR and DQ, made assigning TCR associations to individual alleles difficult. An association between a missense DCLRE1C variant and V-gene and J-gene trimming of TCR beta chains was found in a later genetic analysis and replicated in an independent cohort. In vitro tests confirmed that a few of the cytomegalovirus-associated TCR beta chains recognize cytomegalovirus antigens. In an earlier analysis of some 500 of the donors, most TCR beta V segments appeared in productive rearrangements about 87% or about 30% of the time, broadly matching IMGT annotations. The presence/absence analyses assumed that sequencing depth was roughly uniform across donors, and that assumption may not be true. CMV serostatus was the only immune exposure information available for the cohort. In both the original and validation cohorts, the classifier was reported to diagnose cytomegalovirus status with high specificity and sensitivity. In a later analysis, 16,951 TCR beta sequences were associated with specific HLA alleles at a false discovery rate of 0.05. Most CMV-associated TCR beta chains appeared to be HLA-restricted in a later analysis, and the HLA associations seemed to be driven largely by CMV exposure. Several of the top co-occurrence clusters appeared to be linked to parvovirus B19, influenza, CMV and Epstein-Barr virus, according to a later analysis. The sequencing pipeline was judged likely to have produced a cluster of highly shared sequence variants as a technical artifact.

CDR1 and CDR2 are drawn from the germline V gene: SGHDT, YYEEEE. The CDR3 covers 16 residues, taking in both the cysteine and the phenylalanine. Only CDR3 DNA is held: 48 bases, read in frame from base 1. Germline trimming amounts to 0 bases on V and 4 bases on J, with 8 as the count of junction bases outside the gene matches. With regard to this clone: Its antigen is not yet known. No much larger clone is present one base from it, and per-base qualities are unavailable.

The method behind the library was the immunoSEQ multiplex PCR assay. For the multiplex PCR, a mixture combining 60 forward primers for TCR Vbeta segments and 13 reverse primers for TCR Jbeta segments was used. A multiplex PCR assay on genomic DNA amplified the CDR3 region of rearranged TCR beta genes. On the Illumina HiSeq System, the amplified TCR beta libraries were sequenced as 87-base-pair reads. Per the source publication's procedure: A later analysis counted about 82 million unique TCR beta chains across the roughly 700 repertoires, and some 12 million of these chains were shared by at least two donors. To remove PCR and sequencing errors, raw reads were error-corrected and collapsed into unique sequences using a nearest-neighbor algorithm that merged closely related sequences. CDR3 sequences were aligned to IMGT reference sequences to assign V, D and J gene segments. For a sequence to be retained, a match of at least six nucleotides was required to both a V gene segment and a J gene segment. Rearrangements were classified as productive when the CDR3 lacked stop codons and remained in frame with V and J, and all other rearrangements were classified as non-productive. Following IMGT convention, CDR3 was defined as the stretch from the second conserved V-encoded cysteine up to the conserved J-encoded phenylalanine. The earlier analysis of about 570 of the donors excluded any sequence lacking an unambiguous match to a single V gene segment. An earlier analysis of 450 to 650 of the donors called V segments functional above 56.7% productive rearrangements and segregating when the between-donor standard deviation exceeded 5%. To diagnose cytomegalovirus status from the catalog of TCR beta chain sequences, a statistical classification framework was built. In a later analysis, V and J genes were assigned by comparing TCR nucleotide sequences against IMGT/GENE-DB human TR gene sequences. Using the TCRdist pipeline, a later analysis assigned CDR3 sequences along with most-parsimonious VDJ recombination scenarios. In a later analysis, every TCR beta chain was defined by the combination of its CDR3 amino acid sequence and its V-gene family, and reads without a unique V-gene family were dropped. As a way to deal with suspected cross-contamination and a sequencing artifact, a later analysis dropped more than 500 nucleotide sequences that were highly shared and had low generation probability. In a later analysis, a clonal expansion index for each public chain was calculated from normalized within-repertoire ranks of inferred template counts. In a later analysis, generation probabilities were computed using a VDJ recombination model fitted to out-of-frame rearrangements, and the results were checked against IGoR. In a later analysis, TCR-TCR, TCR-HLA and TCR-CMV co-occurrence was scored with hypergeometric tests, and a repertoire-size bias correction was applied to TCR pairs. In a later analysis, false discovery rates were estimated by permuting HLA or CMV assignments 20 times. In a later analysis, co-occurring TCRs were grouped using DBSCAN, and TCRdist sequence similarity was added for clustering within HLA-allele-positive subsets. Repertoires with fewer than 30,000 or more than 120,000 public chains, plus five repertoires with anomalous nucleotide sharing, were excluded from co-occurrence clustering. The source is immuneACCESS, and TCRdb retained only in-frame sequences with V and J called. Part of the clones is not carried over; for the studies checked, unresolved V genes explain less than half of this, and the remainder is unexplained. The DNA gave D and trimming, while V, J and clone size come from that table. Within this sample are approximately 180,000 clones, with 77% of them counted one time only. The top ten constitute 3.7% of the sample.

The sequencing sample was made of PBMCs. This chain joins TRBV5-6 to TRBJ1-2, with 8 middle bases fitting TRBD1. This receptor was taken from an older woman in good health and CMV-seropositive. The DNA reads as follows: TGTGCCAGCAGCTTGGGACAGGGGTCCCCCCTCTATGGCTACACCTTC. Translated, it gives CASSLGQGSPLYGYTF.